Listed below are T cell receptor beta chains from one sample, sequenced in a study of beta chain features in type 1 diabetes. Sequenced by immunoSEQ multiplex PCR; TCRdb stores in-frame clones only, minus some. The sample shows more than 250,000 clones, about a fifth of them seen only once. Sequencing was performed on naive CD4+ T cells from blood. The receptors were gathered from a woman aged 40-49 years with type 1 diabetes. The CDR3 runs from the conserved cysteine through the conserved F or W. The D gene is left open where the match is weak. Clone size, where shown, is once, few, many, or a class for clones that have expanded.

>.|TRBJ2-7|.|TRBV30
CAWSVDVLGYEQYF
TGTGCCTGGAGTGTAGATGTCCTCGGCTACGAGCAGTACTTC
>few|TRBJ2-1|.|TRBV2
CATQGRTLYNEQFF
TGTGCCACACAGGGTAGGACCCTCTACAATGAGCAGTTCTTC
>few|TRBJ2-3|.|TRBV29-1
CSVPRAPSTDTQYF
TGCAGCGTCCCCCGAGCGCCTAGCACAGATACGCAGTATTTT
>.|TRBJ2-4|TRBD2|TRBV30
CAWDPTGGGGNIQYF
TGTGCCTGGGACCCGACGGGAGGAGGCGGAAACATTCAGTACTTC
>.|TRBJ2-5|.|TRBV28
CASSLWIADNQETQYF
TGTGCCAGCAGTTTATGGATAGCGGACAACCAAGAGACCCAGTACTTC
>.|TRBJ1-1|.|TRBV28
CASSSGWRGGEAFF
TGTGCCAGCAGTTCCGGGTGGAGGGGCGGAGAAGCTTTCTTT
>.|TRBJ1-1|.|TRBV28
CASSLGQGNTEAFF
TGTGCCAGCAGTTTAGGGCAGGGCAACACTGAAGCTTTCTTT
>few|TRBJ2-1|.|TRBV2
CASSGRESFSYNEQFF
TGTGCCAGCAGTGGTCGGGAGTCCTTCTCCTACAATGAGCAGTTCTTC
>few|TRBJ2-2|TRBD1|TRBV9
CASSVAGQGNTGELFF
TGTGCCAGCAGCGTAGCGGGACAGGGAAACACCGGGGAGCTGTTTTTT
>few|TRBJ2-1|TRBD2|TRBV4-3
CASSLWTSERAEQFF
TGCGCCAGCAGTCTTTGGACTAGCGAGCGGGCTGAGCAGTTCTTC
>.|TRBJ2-4|.|TRBV27
CASSWGGAANIQYF
TGTGCCAGCTCTTGGGGGGGCGCGGCGAACATTCAGTACTTC
>.|TRBJ2-5|.|TRBV29-1
CSGGLPETQYF
TGCAGCGGGGGGCTCCCCGAGACCCAGTACTTC
>.|TRBJ2-1|TRBD2|TRBV9
CASSDSGSSYNEQFF
TGTGCCAGCAGCGATAGCGGGAGCTCCTACAATGAGCAGTTCTTC
>.|TRBJ1-1|.|TRBV28
CASSAPHGSFYEAFF
TGTGCCAGCAGTGCCCCCCACGGGTCCTTCTACGAAGCTTTCTTT
>few|TRBJ1-5|.|TRBV7-6
CASSLDGSGTKHF
TGTGCCAGCAGCTTAGATGGCAGTGGGACAAAGCATTTT
>.|TRBJ2-1|TRBD2|TRBV5-4
CASNLAGGLGEQFF
TGTGCCAGCAACCTGGCGGGGGGGCTCGGTGAGCAGTTCTTC